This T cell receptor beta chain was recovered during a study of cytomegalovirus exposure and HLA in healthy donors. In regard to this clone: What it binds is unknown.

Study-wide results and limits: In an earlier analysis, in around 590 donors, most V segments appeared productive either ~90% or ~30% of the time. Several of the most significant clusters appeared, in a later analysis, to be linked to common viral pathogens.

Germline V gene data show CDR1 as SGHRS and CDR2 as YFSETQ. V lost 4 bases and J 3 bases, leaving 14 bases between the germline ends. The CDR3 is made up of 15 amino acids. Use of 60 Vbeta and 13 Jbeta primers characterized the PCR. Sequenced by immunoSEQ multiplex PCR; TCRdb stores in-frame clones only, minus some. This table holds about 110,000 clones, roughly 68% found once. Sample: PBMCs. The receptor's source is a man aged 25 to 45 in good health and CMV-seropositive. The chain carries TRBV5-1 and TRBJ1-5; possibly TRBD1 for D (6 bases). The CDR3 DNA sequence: TGCGCCAGCAGCCCAACAGGGTACTACAATCAGCCCCAGCATTTT. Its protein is CASSPTGYYNQPQHF.